This T cell receptor beta chain was identified during a study of identical twins' blood T cells. Study outcomes and limitations: Shared CDR3 clonotype counts between two donors mainly tracked the product of their cloneset sizes, twins included. Twins reportedly had markedly more similar V usage than unrelated donors, even among out-of-frame TCRbeta clonotypes.

With respect to this clonotype: Its antigen is not known.

Each TCR cDNA library carried sample-specific barcodes on both ends. TCRdb ran MiXCR on the 5' RACE reads and lists one entry per CDR3 protein. The sample yields about 370,000 distinct CDR3 sequences, more than 25% seen once. Material for sequencing was PBMCs. The TCR sequence derives from a woman aged 18-50 years in good health.

CDR3 protein: CASSLPRSTGELFF. The DNA of the CDR3 is TGTGCCAGCAGCTTACCGCGAAGCACCGGGGAGCTGTTTTTT. The V and J genes are TRBV11-2 and TRBJ2-2; D is undetermined. CDR3 length: 14 amino acids. Trimming cost V 2 bases and J 4 bases, with 8 bases left between them. CDR1 is SGHAT and CDR2 is FQNNGV in the germline V gene.